A selection of T cell receptor beta chains follows, all from one sample in a study of lymphopenia after photon versus proton radiotherapy. Generated by immunoSEQ multiplex PCR, the TCRdb table keeps only in-frame clones and is missing some. The data hold tens of thousands of clones, with around four fifths observed a single time. The sample in question was peripheral blood, obtained from a patient treated with photon-based radiotherapy. Source of these receptors: a woman between 45 and 60 years old with pancreatic cancer. The CDR3 runs from the conserved cysteine through the conserved F or W. The D gene is left open where the match is weak. The listing skips clone size in some rows; elsewhere it reads once, few, many or a size class.

D gene: .; J gene: TRBJ2-5; clone size: few; V gene: TRBV25-1; CDR3 protein: CASRSFQALGGETQYF; CDR3 DNA: TGTGCCAGCCGGAGCTTCCAGGCCCTCGGAGGGGAGACCCAGTACTTC
D gene: TRBD2; J gene: TRBJ2-1; clone size: medium-sized; V gene: TRBV5-4; CDR3 protein: CASSLAVGTSGNEQFF; CDR3 DNA: TGTGCCAGCAGCTTGGCCGTTGGGACTAGCGGTAATGAGCAGTTCTTC
D gene: .; J gene: TRBJ2-2; clone size: .; V gene: TRBV11-3; CDR3 protein: CASSSDWNTGELFF; CDR3 DNA: TGTGCCAGCAGCTCGGACTGGAACACCGGGGAGCTGTTTTTT
D gene: .; J gene: TRBJ1-5; clone size: .; V gene: TRBV9; CDR3 protein: CASSPDGFSNQPQHF; CDR3 DNA: TGTGCCAGCAGCCCTGACGGGTTTAGCAATCAGCCCCAGCATTTT
D gene: TRBD2; J gene: TRBJ2-1; clone size: .; V gene: TRBV5-6; CDR3 protein: CASSLGLAGELGEQFF; CDR3 DNA: TGTGCCAGCAGCTTGGGTCTAGCGGGAGAACTCGGTGAGCAGTTCTTC
D gene: TRBD2; J gene: TRBJ2-2; clone size: few; V gene: TRBV28; CDR3 protein: CASSSRLAGDKTGELFF; CDR3 DNA: TGTGCCAGCAGTTCCCGACTAGCGGGAGACAAAACCGGGGAGCTGTTTTTT
D gene: .; J gene: TRBJ1-4; clone size: .; V gene: TRBV25-1; CDR3 protein: CASSKATNEKLFF; CDR3 DNA: TGTGCCAGCAGTAAAGCAACTAATGAAAAACTGTTTTTT
D gene: .; J gene: TRBJ1-5; clone size: .; V gene: TRBV23-1; CDR3 protein: CAKRHGNQPQHF; CDR3 DNA: TGCGCGAAGAGACACGGCAATCAGCCCCAGCATTTT
D gene: TRBD1; J gene: TRBJ1-4; clone size: .; V gene: TRBV5-1; CDR3 protein: CASSLGQGAITEKLFF; CDR3 DNA: TGCGCCAGCAGCTTGGGACAGGGGGCCATTACTGAAAAACTGTTTTTT
D gene: TRBD1; J gene: TRBJ1-5; clone size: few; V gene: TRBV6-5; CDR3 protein: CASGTASNQPQHF; CDR3 DNA: TGTGCCAGCGGGACAGCTAGCAATCAGCCCCAGCATTTT
D gene: .; J gene: TRBJ2-2; clone size: .; V gene: TRBV15; CDR3 protein: CATSRDKGTGELFF; CDR3 DNA: TGTGCCACCAGCAGAGATAAGGGCACCGGGGAGCTGTTTTTT
D gene: .; J gene: TRBJ2-1; clone size: .; V gene: TRBV19; CDR3 protein: CASSWGNRYNEQFF; CDR3 DNA: TGTGCCAGTAGTTGGGGGAACAGGTACAATGAGCAGTTCTTC
D gene: .; J gene: TRBJ2-5; clone size: .; V gene: TRBV30; CDR3 protein: CAWGTGSEETQYF; CDR3 DNA: TGTGCCTGGGGAACGGGGTCGGAAGAGACCCAGTACTTC
D gene: .; J gene: TRBJ2-1; clone size: once; V gene: TRBV28; CDR3 protein: CASSLLDRAYNEQFF; CDR3 DNA: TGTGCCAGCAGTTTGCTGGACCGGGCCTACAATGAGCAGTTCTTC
D gene: .; J gene: TRBJ1-1; clone size: .; V gene: TRBV27; CDR3 protein: CASSLRVYTEAFF; CDR3 DNA: TGTGCCAGCAGCCTAAGGGTTTACACTGAAGCTTTCTTT
D gene: TRBD1; J gene: TRBJ2-2; clone size: .; V gene: TRBV15; CDR3 protein: CATSGGQGYTGELFF; CDR3 DNA: TGTGCCACCAGCGGGGGACAGGGCTACACCGGGGAGCTGTTTTTT
D gene: TRBD2; J gene: TRBJ2-1; clone size: .; V gene: TRBV7-8; CDR3 protein: CASSFQLAGDNEQFF; CDR3 DNA: TGTGCCAGCAGCTTTCAACTAGCGGGAGACAATGAGCAGTTCTTC
D gene: TRBD2; J gene: TRBJ2-1; clone size: once; V gene: TRBV6-6; CDR3 protein: CAAGGEQFF; CDR3 DNA: TGTGCCGCCGGGGGGGAGCAGTTCTTC
D gene: .; J gene: TRBJ2-5; clone size: .; V gene: TRBV5-1; CDR3 protein: CASSLDWGQETQYF; CDR3 DNA: TGCGCCAGCAGCTTGGACTGGGGCCAAGAGACCCAGTACTTC
D gene: .; J gene: TRBJ2-2; clone size: .; V gene: TRBV6-5; CDR3 protein: CASRRLPRDTGELFF; CDR3 DNA: TGTGCCAGCAGGCGACTACCGCGGGACACCGGGGAGCTGTTTTTT
D gene: .; J gene: TRBJ2-6; clone size: few; V gene: TRBV19; CDR3 protein: CASSTSGLSGANVLTF; CDR3 DNA: TGTGCCAGTAGTACCTCCGGGCTCTCTGGGGCCAACGTCCTGACTTTC
D gene: TRBD2; J gene: TRBJ2-7; clone size: .; V gene: TRBV5-6; CDR3 protein: CASSLPSGVYEQYF; CDR3 DNA: TGTGCCAGCAGCTTGCCTAGCGGGGTATACGAGCAGTACTTC
D gene: .; J gene: TRBJ2-6; clone size: .; V gene: TRBV9; CDR3 protein: CASSVVGRAGANVLTF; CDR3 DNA: TGTGCCAGCAGCGTTGTAGGGCGAGCTGGGGCCAACGTCCTGACTTTC
D gene: TRBD2; J gene: TRBJ2-1; clone size: few; V gene: TRBV29-1; CDR3 protein: CSAMGLAGGGLSYNEQFF; CDR3 DNA: TGCAGCGCCATGGGACTAGCGGGAGGGGGACTCTCCTACAATGAGCAGTTCTTC
D gene: TRBD2; J gene: TRBJ2-7; clone size: .; V gene: TRBV7-9; CDR3 protein: CASSLATSGTDYEQYF; CDR3 DNA: TGTGCCAGCAGCTTAGCGACTAGCGGAACGGACTACGAGCAGTACTTC
D gene: .; J gene: TRBJ1-5; clone size: .; V gene: TRBV19; CDR3 protein: CASIQTGSNQPQHF; CDR3 DNA: TGTGCCAGTATACAGACCGGGAGCAATCAGCCCCAGCATTTT
D gene: .; J gene: TRBJ2-7; clone size: few; V gene: TRBV29-1; CDR3 protein: CSVETGPSSYEQYF; CDR3 DNA: TGCAGCGTTGAGACAGGACCCAGCAGCTACGAGCAGTACTTC
D gene: TRBD2; J gene: TRBJ2-1; clone size: once; V gene: TRBV7-9; CDR3 protein: CASNILAGGYNEQFF; CDR3 DNA: TGTGCCAGCAACATCCTAGCGGGAGGCTACAATGAGCAGTTCTTC
D gene: .; J gene: TRBJ2-7; clone size: .; V gene: TRBV29-1; CDR3 protein: CSVGDAGNPTWQYF; CDR3 DNA: TGCAGCGTTGGGGACGCAGGAAACCCCACGTGGCAGTACTTC
D gene: TRBD1; J gene: TRBJ2-5; clone size: .; V gene: TRBV7-9; CDR3 protein: CASSLSPPDRGVLQETQYF; CDR3 DNA: TGTGCCAGCAGCTTATCCCCCCCCGACAGGGGCGTACTACAAGAGACCCAGTACTTC
D gene: TRBD1; J gene: TRBJ2-2; clone size: .; V gene: TRBV10-3; CDR3 protein: CAALHPGQGNTGELFF; CDR3 DNA: TGTGCCGCCCTGCACCCGGGACAGGGAAACACCGGGGAGCTGTTTTTT